This TCR beta chain was retrieved from a study of technical replicates of blood from several donors. The sample holds one count of this clone. Other DNA sequences in the sample encode the same CDR3. Sequencing was performed with immunoSEQ multiplex PCR; in TCRdb, only in-frame clones are kept and a portion is missing. The sample holds tens of thousands of clones; roughly 93% are singletons and the top ten take approximately 0.4%. Between the trimmed V and J ends, which lost 0 bases and 5 bases, there was a span of 8 bases. CDR3 length equals 13 residues. The V gene's germline CDR1 is GTSNPN and CDR2 SVGIG (reference sequence).

The sequencing sample was made of T cells isolated from PBMCs. This receptor was identified in a human donor in good health. The chain links TRBV30 to TRBJ1-5, with unresolved D. For the CDR3, the DNA is TGTGCCTGGAGTGTAGGCGGGGATCAGCCCCAGCATTTT. Protein: CAWSVGGDQPQHF.